Below, one T cell receptor beta chain is given with its context. Its antigen is as yet unknown. This entry is derived from a study of beta chain features in type 1 diabetes. About the study: Analysis included 107,917,701 sorted cells drawn from all samples. Notes on the study in general: Within each of all four CD4+ subsets, Type 1 diabetes patients had TCRB CDR3s that were moderately but significantly shorter. Insertion counts at VDJ junctions were lower in type 1 diabetes patients, who also showed more deletions there.

V was shortened by 1 base and J by 2 bases, with 13 bases between the two germline ends. The CDR3 is 16 amino acids. CDR1 and CDR2 from the germline V gene are SEHNR and FQNEAQ (reference sequence). Expressed TCRB transcripts were sequenced after all isolated RNA was converted to cDNA. The average output of naive, central memory and regulatory T cell samples was several million reads. Profiled with immunoSEQ multiplex PCR; TCRdb holds only in-frame clones, not every one. The sample lists 810,000 or so clones; roughly a sixth were seen once. The chain links TRBV7-9 to TRBJ2-3; D is unresolved. The sample consisted of naive CD4+ T cells from blood. The sequence was obtained from a woman aged 18-29 years in good health. CDR3 protein: CASSLGSSHLTDTQYF. CDR3 DNA sequence: TGTGCCAGCAGCTTAGGGTCATCACACCTCACAGATACGCAGTATTTT.